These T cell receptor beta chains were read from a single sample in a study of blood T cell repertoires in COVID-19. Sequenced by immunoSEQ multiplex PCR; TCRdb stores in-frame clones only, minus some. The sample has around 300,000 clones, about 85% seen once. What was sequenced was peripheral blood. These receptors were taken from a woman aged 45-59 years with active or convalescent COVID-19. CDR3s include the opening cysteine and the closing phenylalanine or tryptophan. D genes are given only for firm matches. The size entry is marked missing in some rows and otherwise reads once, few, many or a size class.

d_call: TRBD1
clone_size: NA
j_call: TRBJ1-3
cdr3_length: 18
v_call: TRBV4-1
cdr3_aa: CASSRAGTGATSGNTIYF
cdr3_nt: TGCGCCAGCAGCCGAGCCGGGACAGGGGCTACTTCTGGAAACACCATATATTTT

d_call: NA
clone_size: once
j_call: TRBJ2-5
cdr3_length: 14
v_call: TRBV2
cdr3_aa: CASSRGGNQETQYF
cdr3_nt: TGTGCCAGCAGTCGGGGTGGTAATCAGGAGACCCAGTACTTC

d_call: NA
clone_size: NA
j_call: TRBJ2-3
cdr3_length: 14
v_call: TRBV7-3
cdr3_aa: CASSLLGYTDTQYF
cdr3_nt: TGTGCCAGCAGCTTACTCGGGTACACAGATACGCAGTATTTT

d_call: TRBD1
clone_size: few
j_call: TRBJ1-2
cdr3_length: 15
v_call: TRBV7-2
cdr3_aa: CASSLGGQSFYGYTF
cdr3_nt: TGTGCCAGCAGCTTAGGGGGACAGAGTTTCTATGGCTACACCTTC

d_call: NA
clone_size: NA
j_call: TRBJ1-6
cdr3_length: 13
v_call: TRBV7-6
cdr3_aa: CASADTMNSPLHF
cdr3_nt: TGTGCCAGCGCGGACACCATGAATTCACCCCTCCACTTT

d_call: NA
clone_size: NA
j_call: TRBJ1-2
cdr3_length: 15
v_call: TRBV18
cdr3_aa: CASSPPGTGTYGYTF
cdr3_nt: TGTGCCAGCTCACCACCCGGGACTGGGACTTATGGCTACACCTTC

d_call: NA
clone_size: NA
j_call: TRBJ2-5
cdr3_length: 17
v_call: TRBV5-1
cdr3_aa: CASSSVLSGDNQETQYF
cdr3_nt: TGCGCCAGCAGCTCCGTTCTGTCGGGAGATAACCAAGAGACCCAGTACTTC

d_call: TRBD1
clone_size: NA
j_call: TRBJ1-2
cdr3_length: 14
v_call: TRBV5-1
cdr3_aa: CASSLEPGGHGYTF
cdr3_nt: TGCGCCAGCAGCTTGGAGCCAGGGGGCCATGGCTACACCTTC

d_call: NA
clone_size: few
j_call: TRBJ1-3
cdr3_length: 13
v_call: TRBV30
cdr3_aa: CAWSVSGRNTIYF
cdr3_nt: TGTGCCTGGAGTGTAAGTGGTCGGAACACCATATATTTT

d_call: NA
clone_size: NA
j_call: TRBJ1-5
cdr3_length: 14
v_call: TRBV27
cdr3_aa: CASSLEGGNQPQHF
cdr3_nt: TGTGCCAGCAGTTTAGAGGGAGGCAATCAGCCCCAGCATTTT

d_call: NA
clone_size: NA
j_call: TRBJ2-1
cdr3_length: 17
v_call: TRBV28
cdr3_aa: CASLGADPHGTYNEQFF
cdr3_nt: TGTGCCAGCCTTGGGGCGGACCCCCATGGGACCTACAATGAGCAGTTCTTC

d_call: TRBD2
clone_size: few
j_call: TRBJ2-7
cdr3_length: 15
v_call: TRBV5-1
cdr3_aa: CASSLLARDYGEQYF
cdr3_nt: TGCGCCAGCAGCTTGTTGGCCCGGGACTACGGCGAGCAGTACTTC

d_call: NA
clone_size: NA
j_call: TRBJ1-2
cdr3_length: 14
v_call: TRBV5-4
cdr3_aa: CASSEDSSNYGYTF
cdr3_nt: TGTGCCAGCAGCGAGGACAGTTCTAACTATGGCTACACCTTC

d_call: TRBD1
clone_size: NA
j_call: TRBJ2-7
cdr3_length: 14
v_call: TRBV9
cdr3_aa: CASSGGQGLYEQYF
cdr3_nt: TGTGCCAGCAGCGGGGGACAGGGTCTGTACGAGCAGTACTTC

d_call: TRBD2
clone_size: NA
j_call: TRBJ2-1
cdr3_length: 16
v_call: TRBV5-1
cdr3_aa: CASSLEASGTYNEQFF
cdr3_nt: TGCGCCAGCAGCTTGGAGGCTAGCGGGACCTACAATGAGCAGTTCTTC

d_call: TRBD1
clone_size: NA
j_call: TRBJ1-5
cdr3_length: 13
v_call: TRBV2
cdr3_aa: CASSGDRDQPQHF
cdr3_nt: TGTGCCAGCAGTGGGGACAGGGACCAGCCCCAGCATTTT

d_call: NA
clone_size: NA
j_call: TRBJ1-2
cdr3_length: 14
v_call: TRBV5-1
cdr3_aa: CASSNSDSRYGYTF
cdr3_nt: TGCGCCAGCAGCAACTCCGACAGTCGCTATGGCTACACCTTC

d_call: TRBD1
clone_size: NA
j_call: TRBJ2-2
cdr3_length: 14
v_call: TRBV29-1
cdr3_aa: CSVDTGGMTGELFF
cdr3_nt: TGCAGCGTTGACACAGGGGGGATGACCGGGGAGCTGTTTTTT

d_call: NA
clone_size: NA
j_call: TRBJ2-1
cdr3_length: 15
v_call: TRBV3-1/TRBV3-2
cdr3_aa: CASSQDPGSYNEQFF
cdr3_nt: TGTGCCAGCAGCCAAGATCCGGGCTCCTACAATGAGCAGTTCTTC

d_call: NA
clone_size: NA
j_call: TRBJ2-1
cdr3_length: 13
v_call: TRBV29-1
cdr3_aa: CSVELQTPLEQFF
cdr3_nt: TGCAGCGTTGAACTGCAGACACCCCTGGAGCAGTTCTTC

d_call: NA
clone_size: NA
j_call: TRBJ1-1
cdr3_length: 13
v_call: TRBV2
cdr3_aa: CASSEESYTEAFF
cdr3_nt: TGTGCCAGCAGTGAAGAGAGTTACACTGAAGCTTTCTTT

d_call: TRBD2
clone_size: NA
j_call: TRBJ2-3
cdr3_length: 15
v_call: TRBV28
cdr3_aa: CASSPQVAGAYTQYF
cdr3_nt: TGTGCCAGCAGTCCACAGGTAGCGGGGGCTTATACGCAGTATTTT

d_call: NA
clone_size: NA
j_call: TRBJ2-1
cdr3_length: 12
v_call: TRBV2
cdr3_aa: CANMRAENEQFF
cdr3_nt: TGTGCCAACATGAGGGCAGAGAATGAGCAGTTCTTC